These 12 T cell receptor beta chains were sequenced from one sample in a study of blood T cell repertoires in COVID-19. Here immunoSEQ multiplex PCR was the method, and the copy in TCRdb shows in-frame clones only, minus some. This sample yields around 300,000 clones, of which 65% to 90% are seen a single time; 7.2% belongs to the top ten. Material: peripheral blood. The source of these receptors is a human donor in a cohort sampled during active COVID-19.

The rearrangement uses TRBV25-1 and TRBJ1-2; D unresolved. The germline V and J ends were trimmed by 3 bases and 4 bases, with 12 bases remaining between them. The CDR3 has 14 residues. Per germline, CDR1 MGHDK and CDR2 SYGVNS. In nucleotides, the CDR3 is TGTGCCAGCAGTGATCCGAGAGGCTTCTATGGCTACACCTTC. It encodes CASSDPRGFYGYTF.

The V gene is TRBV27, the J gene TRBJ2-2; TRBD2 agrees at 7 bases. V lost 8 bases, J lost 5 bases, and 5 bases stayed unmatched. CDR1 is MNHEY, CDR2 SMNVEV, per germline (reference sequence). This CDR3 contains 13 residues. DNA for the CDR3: TGTGCCAGCTGGGGGAGGGAAACCGGGGAGCTGTTTTTT. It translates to CASWGRETGELFF.

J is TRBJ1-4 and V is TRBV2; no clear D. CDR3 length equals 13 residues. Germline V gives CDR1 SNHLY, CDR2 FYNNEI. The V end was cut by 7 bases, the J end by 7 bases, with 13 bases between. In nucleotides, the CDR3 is TGTGCCAGCATGGTCAGACTCGTTGAAAAACTGTTTTTT. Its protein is CASMVRLVEKLFF. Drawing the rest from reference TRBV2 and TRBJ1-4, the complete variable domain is EPEVTQTPSHQVTQMGQEVILRCVPISNHLYFYWYRQILGQKVEFLVSFYNNEISEKSEIFDDQFSVERPDGSNFTLKIRSTKLEDSAMYFCASMVRLVEKLFFGSGTQLSVL.

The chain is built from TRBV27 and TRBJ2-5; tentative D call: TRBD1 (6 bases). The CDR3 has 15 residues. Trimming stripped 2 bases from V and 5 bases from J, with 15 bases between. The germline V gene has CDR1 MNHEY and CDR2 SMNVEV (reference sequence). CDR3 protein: CASSLDRTAGETQYF. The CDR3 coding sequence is TGTGCCAGCAGTTTAGATCGGACAGCTGGGGAGACCCAGTACTTC.

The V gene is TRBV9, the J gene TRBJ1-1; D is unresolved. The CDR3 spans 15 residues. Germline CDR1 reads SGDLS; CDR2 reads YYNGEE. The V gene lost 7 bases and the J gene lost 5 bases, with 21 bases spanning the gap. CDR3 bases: TGTGCCAGCTCAAAGGGAAGGTGGGGAGGGACTGAAGCTTTCTTT. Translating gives CASSKGRWGGTEAFF.

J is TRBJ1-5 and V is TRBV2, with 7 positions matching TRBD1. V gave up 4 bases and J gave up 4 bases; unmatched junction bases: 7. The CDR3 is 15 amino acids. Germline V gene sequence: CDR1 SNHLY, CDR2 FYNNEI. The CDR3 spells CASSAQGLRNQPQHF. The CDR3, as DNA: TGTGCCAGCAGTGCACAGGGGCTTAGAAATCAGCCCCAGCATTTT.

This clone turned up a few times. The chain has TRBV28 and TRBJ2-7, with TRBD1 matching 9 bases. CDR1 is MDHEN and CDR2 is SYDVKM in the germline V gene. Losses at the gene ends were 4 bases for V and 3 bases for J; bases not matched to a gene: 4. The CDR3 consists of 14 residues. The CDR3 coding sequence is TGTGCCAGCAGTTCCCGGGACAGGGTCTACGAGCAGTACTTC. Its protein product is CASSSRDRVYEQYF. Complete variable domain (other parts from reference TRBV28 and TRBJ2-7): DVKVTQSSRYLVKRTGEKVFLECVQDMDHENMFWYRQDPGLGLRLIYFSYDVKMKEKGDIPEGYSVSREKKERFSLILESASTNQTSMYLCASSSRDRVYEQYFGPGTRLTVT.

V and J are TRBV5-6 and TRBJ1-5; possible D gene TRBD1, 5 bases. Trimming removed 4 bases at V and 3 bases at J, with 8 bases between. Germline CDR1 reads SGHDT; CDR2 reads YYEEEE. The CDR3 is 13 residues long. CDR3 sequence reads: CASSRDFNQPQHF. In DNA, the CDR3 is TGTGCCAGCAGCCGGGACTTCAATCAGCCCCAGCATTTT.

CDR3 sequence (DNA): TGCGCCAGCAGTCAACCCTCGGACAGTCGGATCTCCTACGAGCAGTACTTC. This sequence encodes CASSQPSDSRISYEQYF. This chain uses TRBV23-1 with TRBJ2-7; possible D gene TRBD1, 6 bases. TRBV23-1 is annotated as an ORF whose role is uncertain. CDR3 length: 17 residues. With 2 bases removed from V and 0 bases from J, the gap between germline ends came to 17 bases.

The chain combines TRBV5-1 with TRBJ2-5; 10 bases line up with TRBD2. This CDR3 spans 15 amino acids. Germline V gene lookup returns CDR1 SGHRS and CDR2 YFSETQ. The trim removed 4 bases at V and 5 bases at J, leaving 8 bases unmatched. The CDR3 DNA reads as TGCGCCAGCAGCATTACTAGCGGGGCGGGGGAGACCCAGTACTTC. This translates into CASSITSGAGETQYF.

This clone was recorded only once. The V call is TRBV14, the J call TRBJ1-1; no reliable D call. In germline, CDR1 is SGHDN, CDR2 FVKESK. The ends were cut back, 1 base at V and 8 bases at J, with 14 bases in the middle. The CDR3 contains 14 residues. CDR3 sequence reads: CASSQAGPRREAFF. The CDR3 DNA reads TGTGCCAGCAGCCAAGCCGGACCTCGGAGGGAAGCTTTCTTT.

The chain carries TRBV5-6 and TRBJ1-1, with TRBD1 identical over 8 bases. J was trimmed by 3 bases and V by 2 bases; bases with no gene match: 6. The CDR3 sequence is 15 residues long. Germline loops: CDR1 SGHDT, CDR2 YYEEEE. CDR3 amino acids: CASSFRQGRDTEAFF. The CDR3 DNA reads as TGTGCCAGCAGCTTTCGACAGGGGCGAGACACTGAAGCTTTCTTT.